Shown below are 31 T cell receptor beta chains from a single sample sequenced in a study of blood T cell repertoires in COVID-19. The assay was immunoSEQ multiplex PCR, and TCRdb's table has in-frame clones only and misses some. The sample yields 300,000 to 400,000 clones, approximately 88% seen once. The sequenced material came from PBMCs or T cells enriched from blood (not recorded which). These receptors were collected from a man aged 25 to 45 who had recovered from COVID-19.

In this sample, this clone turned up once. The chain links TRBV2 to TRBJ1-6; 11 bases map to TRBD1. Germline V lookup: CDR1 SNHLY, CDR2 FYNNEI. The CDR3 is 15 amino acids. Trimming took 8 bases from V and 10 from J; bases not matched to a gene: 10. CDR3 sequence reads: CASQPGTGGRSPLHF. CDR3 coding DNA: TGTGCCAGCCAACCTGGGACAGGGGGGCGATCACCCCTCCACTTT.

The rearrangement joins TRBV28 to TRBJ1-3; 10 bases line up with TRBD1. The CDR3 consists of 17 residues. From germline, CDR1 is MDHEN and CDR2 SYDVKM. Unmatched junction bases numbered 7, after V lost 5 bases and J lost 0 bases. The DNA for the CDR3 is TGTGCCAGCAGTCATAGACAGGGGGCTTACTCTGGAAACACCATATATTTT. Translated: CASSHRQGAYSGNTIYF.

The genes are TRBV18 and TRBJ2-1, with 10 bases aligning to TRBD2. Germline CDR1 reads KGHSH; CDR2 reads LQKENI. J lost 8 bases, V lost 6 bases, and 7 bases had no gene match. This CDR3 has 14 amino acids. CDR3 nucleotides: TGTGCCAGCTCCCCGCTAGCGGGGGCCGATGAGCAGTTCTTC. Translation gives CASSPLAGADEQFF. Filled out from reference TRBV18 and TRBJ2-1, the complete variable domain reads NAGVMQNPRHLVRRRGQEARLRCSPMKGHSHVYWYRQLPEEGLKFMVYLQKENIIDESGMPKERFSAEFPKEGPSILRIQQVVRGDSAAYFCASSPLAGADEQFFGPGTRLTVL.

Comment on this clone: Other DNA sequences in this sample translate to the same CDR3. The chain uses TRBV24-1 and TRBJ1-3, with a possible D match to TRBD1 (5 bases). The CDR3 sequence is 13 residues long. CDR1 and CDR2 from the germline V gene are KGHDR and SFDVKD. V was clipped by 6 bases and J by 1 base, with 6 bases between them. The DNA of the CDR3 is TGTGCCACCAGTACAGGTTCTGGAAACACCATATATTTT. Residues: CATSTGSGNTIYF.

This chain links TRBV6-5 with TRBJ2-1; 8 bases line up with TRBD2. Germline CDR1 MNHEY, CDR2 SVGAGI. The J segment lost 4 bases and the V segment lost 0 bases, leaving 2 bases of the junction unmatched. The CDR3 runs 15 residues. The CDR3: CASSYSSSGYNEQFF. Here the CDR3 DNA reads TGTGCCAGCAGTTACTCCTCTAGCGGGTACAATGAGCAGTTCTTC.

CDR3 amino acids: CASSPGTSGNTDTQYF. DNA for the CDR3: TGTGCCAGCAGCCCCGGGACTAGCGGGAACACAGATACGCAGTATTTT. The chain has TRBV28 and TRBJ2-3; 13 positions match TRBD2. The CDR3 has 16 residues. J lost 2 bases, V lost 6 bases, and 5 bases had no gene match. Germline CDR1 MDHEN, CDR2 SYDVKM.

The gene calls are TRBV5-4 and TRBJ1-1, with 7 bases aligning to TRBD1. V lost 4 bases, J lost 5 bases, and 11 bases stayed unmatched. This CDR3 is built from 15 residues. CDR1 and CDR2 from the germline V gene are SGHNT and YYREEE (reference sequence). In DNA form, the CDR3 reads TGTGCCAGCAGCGAACCCGGGGCAGGGGGGACTGAAGCTTTCTTT. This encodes CASSEPGAGGTEAFF.

As DNA, the CDR3 is TGCAGCGTGGAACTCTCCTACAATGAGCAGTTCTTC. Translated: CSVELSYNEQFF. This chain uses TRBV29-1 with TRBJ2-1; no firm D call. CDR1 SQVTM and CDR2 ANQGSEA come from the germline V gene. Trimming cost V 6 bases and J 0 bases, with 6 bases left between them. The CDR3 runs 12 residues.

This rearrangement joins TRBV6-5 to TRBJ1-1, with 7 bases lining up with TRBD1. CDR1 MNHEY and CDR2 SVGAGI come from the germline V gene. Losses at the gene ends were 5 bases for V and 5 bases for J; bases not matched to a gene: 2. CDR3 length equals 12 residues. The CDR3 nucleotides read TGTGCCAGCAGTCACAGGGGTACTGAAGCTTTCTTT. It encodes CASSHRGTEAFF.

The CDR3 DNA is TGCGCCAGCAGCCGGGCCGGGGAGGAGACCCAGTACTTC. Translating it yields CASSRAGEETQYF. This chain uses TRBV5-1 with TRBJ2-5; tentatively, D is TRBD2 (5 bases). Germline V lookup: CDR1 SGHRS, CDR2 YFSETQ. V was pared by 4 bases and J by 5 bases, with 12 bases between. This CDR3 contains 13 residues.

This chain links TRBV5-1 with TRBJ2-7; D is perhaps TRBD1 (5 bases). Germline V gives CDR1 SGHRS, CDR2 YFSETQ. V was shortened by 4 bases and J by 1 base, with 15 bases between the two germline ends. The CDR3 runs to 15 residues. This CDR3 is CASSLISDNSYEQYF. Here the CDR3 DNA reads TGCGCCAGCAGCCTCATCTCGGACAATTCCTACGAGCAGTACTTC.

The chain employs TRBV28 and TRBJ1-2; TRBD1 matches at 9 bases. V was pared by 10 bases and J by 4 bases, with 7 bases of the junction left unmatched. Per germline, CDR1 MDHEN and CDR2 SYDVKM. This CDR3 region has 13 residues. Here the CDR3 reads CATVTGGSYGYTF. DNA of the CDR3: TGTGCCACCGTGACAGGGGGATCCTATGGCTACACCTTC.

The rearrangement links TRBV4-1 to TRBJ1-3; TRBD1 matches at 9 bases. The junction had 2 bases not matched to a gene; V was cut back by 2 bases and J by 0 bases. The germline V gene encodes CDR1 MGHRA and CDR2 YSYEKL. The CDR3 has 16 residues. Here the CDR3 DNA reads TGCGCCAGCAGCCAACCGACAGGGGGCTCTGGAAACACCATATATTTT. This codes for CASSQPTGGSGNTIYF.

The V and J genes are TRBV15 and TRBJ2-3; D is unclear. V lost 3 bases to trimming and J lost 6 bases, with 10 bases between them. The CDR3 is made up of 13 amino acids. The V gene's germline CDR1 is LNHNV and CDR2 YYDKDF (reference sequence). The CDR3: CATSSHRADTQYF. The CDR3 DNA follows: TGTGCCACCAGCAGTCATCGAGCGGATACGCAGTATTTT.

The CDR3 DNA reads TGTGCCAGCAGACCGACTAGCGGGACATACAATGAGCAGTTCTTC. It specifies CASRPTSGTYNEQFF. This chain links TRBV6-5 with TRBJ2-1; 11 bases agree with TRBD2. The CDR3 covers 15 residues. Germline CDR1 MNHEY, CDR2 SVGAGI. V dropped 6 bases and J dropped 4; count of bases not matched to a gene: 5.

The CDR3 DNA follows: TGTGCCAGCAGCCAAGCTGGCGGAGTACAATCCTACAATGAGCAGTTCTTC. Translation: CASSQAGGVQSYNEQFF. The chain joins TRBV3-1 (or the pseudogene TRBV3-2) to TRBJ2-1; D is unclear. CDR3 length: 17 amino acids. With 1 base removed from V and 1 base from J, the gap between germline ends came to 14 bases. CDR1 and CDR2 (germline): LGHDT, YNNKEL (reference sequence).

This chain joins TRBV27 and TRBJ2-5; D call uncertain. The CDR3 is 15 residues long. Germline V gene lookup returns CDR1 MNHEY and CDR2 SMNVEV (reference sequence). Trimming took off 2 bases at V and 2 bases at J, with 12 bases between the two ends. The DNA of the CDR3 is TGTGCCAGCAGTTTAACCCAGGTACCACAAGAGACCCAGTACTTC. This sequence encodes CASSLTQVPQETQYF.

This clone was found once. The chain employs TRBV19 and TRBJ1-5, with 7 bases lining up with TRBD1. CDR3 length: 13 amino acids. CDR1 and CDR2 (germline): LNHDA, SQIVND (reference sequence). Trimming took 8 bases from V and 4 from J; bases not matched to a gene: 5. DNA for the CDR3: TGTGCCAGTTCTCCAGGGGGTAATCAGCCCCAGCATTTT. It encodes CASSPGGNQPQHF.

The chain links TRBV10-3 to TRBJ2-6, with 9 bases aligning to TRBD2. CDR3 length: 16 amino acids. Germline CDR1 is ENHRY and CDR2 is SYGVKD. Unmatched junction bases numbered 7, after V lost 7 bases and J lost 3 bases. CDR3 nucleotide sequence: TGTGCCATCATGCGGGGGGGCCCATATGGGGCCAACGTCCTGACTTTC. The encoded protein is CAIMRGGPYGANVLTF.

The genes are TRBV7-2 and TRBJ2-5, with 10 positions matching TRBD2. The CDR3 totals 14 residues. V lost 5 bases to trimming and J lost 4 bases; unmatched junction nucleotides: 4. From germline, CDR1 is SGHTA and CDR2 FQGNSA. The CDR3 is CASSPSSGGETQYF. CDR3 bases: TGTGCCAGCAGCCCGTCTAGCGGGGGAGAGACCCAGTACTTC.

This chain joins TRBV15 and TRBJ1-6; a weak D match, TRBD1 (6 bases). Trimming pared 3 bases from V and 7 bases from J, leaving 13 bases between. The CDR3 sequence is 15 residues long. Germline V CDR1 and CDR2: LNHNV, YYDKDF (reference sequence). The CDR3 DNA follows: TGTGCCACCAGCAGTGAACGGACAGCCAATTCACCCCTCCACTTT. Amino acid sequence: CATSSERTANSPLHF. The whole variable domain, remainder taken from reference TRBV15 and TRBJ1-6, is DAMVIQNPRYQVTQFGKPVTLSCSQTLNHNVMYWYQQKSSQAPKLLFHYYDKDFNNEADTPDNFQSRRPNTSFCFLDIRSPGLGDTAMYLCATSSERTANSPLHFGNGTRLTVT.

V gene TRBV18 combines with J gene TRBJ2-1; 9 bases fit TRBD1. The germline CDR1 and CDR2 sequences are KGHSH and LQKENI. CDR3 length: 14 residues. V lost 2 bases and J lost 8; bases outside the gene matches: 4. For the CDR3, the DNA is TGTGCCAGCTCACCAGGGACAGGGATCTATGAGCAGTTCTTC. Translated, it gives CASSPGTGIYEQFF.

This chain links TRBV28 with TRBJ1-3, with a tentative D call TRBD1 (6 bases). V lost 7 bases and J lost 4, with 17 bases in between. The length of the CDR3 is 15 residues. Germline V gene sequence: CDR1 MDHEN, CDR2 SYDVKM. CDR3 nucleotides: TGTGCCAGCAACCGCCCCAACAGGGTGGGAAACACCATATATTTT. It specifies CASNRPNRVGNTIYF.

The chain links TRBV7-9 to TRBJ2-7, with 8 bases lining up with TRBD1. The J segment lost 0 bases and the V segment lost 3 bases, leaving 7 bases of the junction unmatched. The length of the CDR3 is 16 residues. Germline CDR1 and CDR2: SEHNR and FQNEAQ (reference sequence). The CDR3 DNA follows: TGTGCCAGCAGCTTGGTAGGGGGGACAGGCTCCTACGAGCAGTACTTC. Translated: CASSLVGGTGSYEQYF.

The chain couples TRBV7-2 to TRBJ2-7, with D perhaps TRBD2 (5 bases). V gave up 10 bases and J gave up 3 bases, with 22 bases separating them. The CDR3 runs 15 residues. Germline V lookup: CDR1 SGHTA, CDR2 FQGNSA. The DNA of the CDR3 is TGTGCCATTCCTTTGTGGCGAGGGCCAGTCTACGAGCAGTACTTC. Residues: CAIPLWRGPVYEQYF.

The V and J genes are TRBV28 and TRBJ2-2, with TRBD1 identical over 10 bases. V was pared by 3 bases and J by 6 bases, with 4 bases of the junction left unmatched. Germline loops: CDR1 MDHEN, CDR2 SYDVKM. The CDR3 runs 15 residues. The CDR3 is CASSLAGQGSGELFF. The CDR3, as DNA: TGTGCCAGCAGTTTGGCGGGACAGGGGTCCGGGGAGCTGTTTTTT. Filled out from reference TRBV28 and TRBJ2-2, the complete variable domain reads DVKVTQSSRYLVKRTGEKVFLECVQDMDHENMFWYRQDPGLGLRLIYFSYDVKMKEKGDIPEGYSVSREKKERFSLILESASTNQTSMYLCASSLAGQGSGELFFGEGSRLTVL.

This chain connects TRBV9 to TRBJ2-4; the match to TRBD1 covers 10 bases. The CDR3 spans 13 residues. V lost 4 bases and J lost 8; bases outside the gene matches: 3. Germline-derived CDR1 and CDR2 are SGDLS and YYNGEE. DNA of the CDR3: TGTGCCAGCAGCATCGGGACAGGGGACATTCAGTACTTC. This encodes CASSIGTGDIQYF. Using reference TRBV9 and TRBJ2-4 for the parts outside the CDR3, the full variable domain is DSGVTQTPKHLITATGQRVTLRCSPRSGDLSVYWYQQSLDQGLQFLIQYYNGEERAKGNILERFSAQQFPDLHSELNLSSLELGDSALYFCASSIGTGDIQYFGAGTRLSVL.

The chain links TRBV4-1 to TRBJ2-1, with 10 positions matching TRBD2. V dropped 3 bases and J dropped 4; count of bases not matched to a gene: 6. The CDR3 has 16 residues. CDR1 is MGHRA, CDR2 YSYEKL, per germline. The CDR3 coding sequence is TGCGCCAGCAGCCACCAACTAGCGGGGCAGTACAATGAGCAGTTCTTC. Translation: CASSHQLAGQYNEQFF.

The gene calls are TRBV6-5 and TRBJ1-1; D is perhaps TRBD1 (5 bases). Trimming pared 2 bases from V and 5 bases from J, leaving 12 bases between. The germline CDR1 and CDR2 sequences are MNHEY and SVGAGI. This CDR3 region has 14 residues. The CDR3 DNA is TGTGCCAGCAGTTACGACAGTTTAAGGACTGAAGCTTTCTTT. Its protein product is CASSYDSLRTEAFF.

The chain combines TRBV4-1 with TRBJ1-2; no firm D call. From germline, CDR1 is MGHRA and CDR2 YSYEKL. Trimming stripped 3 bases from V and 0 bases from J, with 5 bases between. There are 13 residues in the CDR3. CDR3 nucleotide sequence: TGCGCCAGCAGCCAGCGGACTAACTATGGCTACACCTTC. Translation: CASSQRTNYGYTF.

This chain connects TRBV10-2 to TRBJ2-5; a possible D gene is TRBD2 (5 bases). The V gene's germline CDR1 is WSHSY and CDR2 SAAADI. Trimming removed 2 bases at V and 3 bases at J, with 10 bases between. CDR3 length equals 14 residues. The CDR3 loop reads CASSESGTEETQYF. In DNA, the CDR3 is TGCGCCAGCAGTGAGAGCGGAACGGAAGAGACCCAGTACTTC.